This TCR beta chain is drawn from a study of cytomegalovirus exposure and HLA in healthy donors. Broader study findings: Productive status was seen about 90% or about 30% of the time for most TCR beta V segments in an earlier analysis. V- and J-gene trimming in TCR beta was tied to a missense DCLRE1C variant by an analysis performed later. Most of the CMV-associated TCR beta chains (in a later analysis) appeared to be HLA-restricted.

Per germline, CDR1 SGHNT and CDR2 YYREEE (reference sequence). V dropped 0 bases and J dropped 5; count of bases not matched to a gene: 12. The length of the CDR3 is 19 residues. On this clone itself: Its cognate antigen is unknown.

Researchers ran the PCR with 60 Vbeta and 13 Jbeta primers. Clones were sequenced by immunoSEQ multiplex PCR, and TCRdb holds only the in-frame ones, with some missing. The table includes over 90,000 clones, around 72% detected once. This TCR was sampled from a man aged 40-49 years in good health and CMV-seronegative. What was sequenced was PBMCs. The chain carries TRBV5-4 and TRBJ2-1, with TRBD2 identical over 12 bases. CDR3 sequence reads: CASSLGFATSGGSNNEQFF. DNA for the CDR3: TGTGCCAGCAGCTTGGGATTCGCGACTAGCGGGGGATCCAACAATGAGCAGTTCTTC.